What follows describes a single TCR beta chain. This clonotype was picked up many times. The antigen it recognizes is unknown. No base quality values were provided; no much bigger clone lies one nucleotide off. CDR1 SGHAT and CDR2 FQNNGV were looked up in the germline V gene. At the junction V is shortened by 6 bases and J by 1 base; bases outside the gene matches: 4. There are 14 amino acids in the CDR3, from cysteine to phenylalanine inclusive. Of all the DNA, just the CDR3 is kept, 42 bases in frame from base 1. The entry originates in a study of regulatory T cells in long-lasting Graves disease (dated by TCRdb to the early 2020s). Some background on the complete study: In the newly diagnosed Graves' disease group, patients had been taking antithyroid drugs for less than 3 months. Patients with persistent Graves' disease were compared with patients with newly diagnosed Graves' disease using TCR sequencing and RNA sequencing of peripheral blood. The study was conducted in China and was registered as a clinical trial. A total of around 35 samples underwent TCR sequencing: about 13 from persistent and roughly 20 from newly diagnosed Graves' disease patients. Beyond this particular receptor, the publication reports: Lower TCR Shannon entropy and fewer highly expanded clones were observed in persistent Graves' disease patients than in newly diagnosed patients, which suggested clonal expansion. Persistent patients shared more public clonotypes among themselves (around 3,000) than newly diagnosed patients did (more than 950). The small sample size was acknowledged by the authors as a limitation that may reduce accuracy. Preferential use of TRBV28, TRBJ1-2 and TRBJ2-5 was observed in persistent disease, whereas TRBV20-1 and TRBJ2-1 were favored in newly diagnosed disease. Only peripheral blood was studied, because thyroid tissue, the primary lesion, was inaccessible. Sequencing and analysis were limited to the TCR beta chain.

Explained via the paper, the time point label denotes: newly diagnosed GD, antithyroid drugs for less than 3 months. For both TCR sequencing and RNA sequencing, RNA was extracted from PBMCs using TRIzol. Graves' disease was diagnosed according to American Thyroid Association guidelines. Recruitment of patients was carried out at an endocrinology department in Xi'an, China. Each patient gave roughly 8.4 milliliters of peripheral blood, collected in an EDTA anticoagulant tube. Ficoll Paque Plus density gradient separation was used to isolate PBMCs, and no additional T cell sorting was done. An Agilent 2100 Bioanalyzer and agarose gel were used to check RNA quality, while a NanoDrop 2000 measured RNA concentration. The library was made by multiplex PCR. The sequencer was an Illumina HiSeq 4000. CDR3 regions were amplified by Arm-PCR with iRepertoire HTBI primers to construct TCR beta libraries. Gel purification was performed on PCR products prior to sequencing. Turning to the authors' computational methods: A total of roughly 65 TRBV and 14 TRBJ segments were identified across samples and were used for gene usage analysis of CDR3 amino acid clonotypes. Filtered high-quality paired reads were merged into contigs using COPE and FqMerger. BLAST was used to align contigs to the IMGT TRBV, TRBD and TRBJ reference genes, and CDR3 was defined following IMGT. Highly expanded clones were defined as clonotypes with a frequency above 0.1%. Repertoire diversity was measured by Shannon entropy, and V-J evenness by the Gini coefficient. Clonotypes shared by more than one individual were considered public. In-frame beta chains were kept once TCRdb had trimmed the public reads at Q25 with fastp and called clones with MiXCR. Rows with a matching CDR3 protein are joined into one entry that keeps the most common DNA and genes. TCRdb assigned the V and J calls; the authors' analysis was not used. This sample has around 360,000 distinct CDR3 sequences in its table, and 15% to 20% of those were observed once. The top ten constitute 20% to 25% of the sample.

A further study also used this sample, focusing on T cells in Graves' hyperthyroidism and ophthalmopathy. The second study, in turn, reports: Stable Graves' hyperthyroidism was defined as the absence of progression to ophthalmopathy over 18 months of follow-up. The hyperthyroidism patients were between 18 and 65 years old and newly diagnosed, with a disease duration of less than 2 months. Any patient with an uncontrolled infection, another autoimmune disease, pregnancy or lactation was excluded. Clinical symptoms, serum thyroxine and TRAb, thyroid ultrasound, and orbital computed tomography formed the basis for the diagnoses. The TCR CDR3 was subjected to a first round of RT-PCR using the HTBI primer set and the Qiagen OneStep RT-PCR kit. Most expanded thyroid clonotypes (frequency above 0.001) were also detected in blood, suggesting blood repertoires may reflect thyroid immune responses. A model built on a 13 V-J signature distinguished ophthalmopathy from stable hyperthyroidism, reaching about 88% sensitivity and 81% to 83% specificity in cross-validation and 80%/75% in testing. During validation, the model predicted progression to ophthalmopathy a median of approximately 6.5 months ahead of onset, with roughly 65% sensitivity and under 85% specificity. To identify distinguishing TCR V-J signatures, a discovery cohort of 95 to 100 patients was used, comprising 40 to 45 with Graves' ophthalmopathy and approximately 58 with stable Graves' hyperthyroidism. Prospective prediction of ophthalmopathy was tested in an independent validation cohort consisting of about 20 hyperthyroidism patients and some 15 patients who later progressed to ophthalmopathy. The roughly 99 discovery patients were divided at random into training and test sets in a 7:3 ratio. In addition, the study compared T-cell repertoires in thyroid tissue and in blood from about 6 Graves' hyperthyroidism patients. Once sampling was done, hyperthyroidism patients were given methimazole at a starting dose of 30 mg daily, whereas ophthalmopathy patients were given high-dose intravenous methylprednisolone. The libraries were constructed in a second round of multiplex PCR and then size-selected and purified. Sequencing of the libraries was done on an Illumina HiSeq2000 using paired-end 100 bp reads. SOAPnuke was used to process the raw data, with reads discarded if the reads contained adapters or uncalled bases, had a mean Phred below 15, or lacked an exact constant-primer or identifier match. High-quality paired reads were merged using COPE v1.2.5, and each unique nucleotide sequence was defined as a clonotype. MiTCR v1.1 was used to align the clonotypes against IMGT TRBV, TRBD and TRBJ reference segments. The analysis included only V-J combinations with a frequency above 0.0001, which together covered more than 98% of the repertoires. The TCS score was defined as F50 (clonal expansion) divided by E x V (chaos), with BLOSUM62-based TCRdist calculated between CDR3 peptides within each V-J. Welch's t-statistics and random forest reduced some 510 V-J features to 13, which were used in a naive Bayes classifier (R e1071). No statistical method was used to fix the sample size in advance, and group allocation was not hidden from the investigators. TCR Vbeta CDR3 sequencing of roughly 140 peripheral blood samples (under 45 ophthalmopathy, 75 hyperthyroidism and some 17 progressor patients) is reported in the paper.

The chain links TRBV11-2 with TRBJ2-7, and 9 junction bases match TRBD1. This sequence originates from a woman younger than 35 with Graves disease. Donor details come from another sample of the same person, matched by shared clones. The sample consisted of peripheral blood mononuclear cells (PBMCs), taken at new diagnosis, from a patient treated with antithyroid drugs. The DNA sequence is TGTGCCAGCAGTTCGGACAGGGGATCCTACGAGCAGTACTTC. This encodes CASSSDRGSYEQYF.